The 24 T cell receptor beta chains given below trace back to one sample, sequenced in a study of blood T cell repertoires in COVID-19. Some clones are missing from TCRdb's copy, which holds only in-frame ones; the method was immunoSEQ multiplex PCR. The sample records under 300,000 clones, over 75% being singletons. The sequenced sample was PBMCs or T cells enriched from blood (not recorded which). The receptors were sampled from a woman between 40 and 55 years old who had been exposed to COVID-19.

The V and J genes are TRBV27 and TRBJ2-5; D call uncertain. Per germline, CDR1 MNHEY and CDR2 SMNVEV (reference sequence). V shed 5 bases and J shed 5 bases, with 12 bases lying between them. The CDR3 totals 13 residues. The CDR3 reads CASSPLGLETQYF. Here the CDR3 DNA reads TGTGCCAGCAGTCCCCTCGGGTTGGAGACCCAGTACTTC.

V usage is TRBV9 and J usage is TRBJ1-2; a possible D gene is TRBD1 (5 bases). The CDR3 contains 16 residues. V lost 0 bases and J 3 bases, leaving 15 bases between the germline ends. From germline, CDR1 is SGDLS and CDR2 YYNGEE. The CDR3 bases are TGTGCCAGCAGCGTAGTTCCTACGGGGGAGTACTATGGCTACACCTTC. Translating gives CASSVVPTGEYYGYTF.

This clone was found once. This rearrangement joins TRBV30 to TRBJ1-3, with D maybe TRBD1 (6 bases). With 2 bases removed from V and 2 bases from J, the gap between germline ends came to 13 bases. The CDR3 covers 15 residues. Germline values: CDR1 GTSNPN, CDR2 SVGIG (reference sequence). This CDR3 reads CAWSFRTVTGNTIYF. The CDR3 DNA is TGTGCCTGGAGTTTTAGGACAGTTACTGGAAACACCATATATTTT. Full variable domain (missing parts from reference TRBV30 and TRBJ1-3): SQTIHQWPATLVQPVGSPLSLECTVEGTSNPNLYWYRQAAGRGLQLLFYSVGIGQISSEVPQNLSASRPQDRQFILSSKKLLLSDSGFYLCAWSFRTVTGNTIYFGEGSWLTVV.

DNA for the CDR3: TGTGCCAGCAGCCCGACAGGGGGCGTAACTAATGAAAAACTGTTTTTT. Protein sequence: CASSPTGGVTNEKLFF. The chain recombines TRBV5-4 with TRBJ1-4; TRBD1 agrees at 10 bases. CDR3 length equals 16 residues. Germline V lookup: CDR1 SGHNT, CDR2 YYREEE (reference sequence). Trimming cost V 4 bases and J 1 base; bases outside gene matches: 4.

With regard to this clone: At one end the junction does not follow the germline gene, possibly because of a read error. V gene TRBV5-1 combines with J gene TRBJ1-1, with 9 bases identical to TRBD1. CDR3 length equals 17 residues. In germline, CDR1 is SGHRS, CDR2 YFSETQ. The DNA of the CDR3 is TGTGCCAGCAGCTTCAGATACAGGGGGCGCGAGAACACTGAAGCTTTCTTT. Protein: CASSFRYRGRENTEAFF.

This chain links TRBV11-3 with TRBJ2-1; 10 bases are shared with TRBD2. From germline, CDR1 is SGHNT and CDR2 YENEEA. CDR3 length: 17 residues. V dropped 1 base and J dropped 6; count of bases not matched to a gene: 9. Here the CDR3 DNA reads TGTGCCAGCAGCTTAGCCAAGCCTAGCGGGAGAGGCAATGAGCAGTTCTTC. Protein product: CASSLAKPSGRGNEQFF.

This clone was counted a single time. V usage is TRBV5-6 and J usage is TRBJ1-1, with a weak D call TRBD1 (5 bases). Germline lookup yields CDR1 SGHDT and CDR2 YYEEEE. V lost 4 bases and J lost 0, with 13 bases in between. The CDR3 contains 15 residues. CDR3 region: CASSPTQVMNTEAFF. The CDR3 region has the DNA TGTGCCAGCAGCCCAACACAGGTCATGAACACTGAAGCTTTCTTT.

CDR3 loop: CASSLRVAANTGELFF. CDR3 nucleotide sequence: TGTGCCAGCAGCTTACGGGTAGCGGCGAACACCGGGGAGCTGTTTTTT. V usage is TRBV7-6 and J usage is TRBJ2-2; D might be TRBD2 (6 bases). The germline V and J ends were trimmed by 2 bases and 0 bases, with 10 bases remaining between them. Per germline, CDR1 SGHVS and CDR2 FNYEAQ. The CDR3 is made up of 16 amino acids.

This chain links TRBV5-4 with TRBJ1-2, with TRBD1 as a possible D gene (5 bases). Germline V gene lookup returns CDR1 SGHNT and CDR2 YYREEE (reference sequence). V lost 1 base and J lost 5, with 9 bases in between. The CDR3 runs 13 residues. CDR3 residues: CASSLMTVYGYTF. In DNA, the CDR3 is TGTGCCAGCAGCTTGATGACAGTTTATGGCTACACCTTC.

DNA of the CDR3: TGCGCCGGACTGAAGTATGTCACAAGCTCCTACGAGCAGTACGTC. Amino acid sequence: CAGLKYVTSSYEQYV. V is TRBV10-2 and J is TRBJ2-7; possibly TRBD2 for D (5 bases). CDR3 length equals 15 residues. V was clipped by 11 bases and J by 0 bases, with 20 bases between them. CDR1 and CDR2 (germline): WSHSY, SAAADI.

The chain carries TRBV24-1 and TRBJ2-5, with 9 bases aligning to TRBD1. The J segment lost 4 bases and the V segment lost 1 base, leaving 3 bases of the junction unmatched. This CDR3 has 15 residues. CDR1 and CDR2 from the germline V gene are KGHDR and SFDVKD. The CDR3 DNA follows: TGTGCCACCAGTGATTTCCCGGACAGGGGAGAGACCCAGTACTTC. This gives the protein CATSDFPDRGETQYF.

The chain combines TRBV21-1 with TRBJ1-3. TRBV21-1 is classified as a pseudogene. CDR3 size: 15 residues. CDR3 residues: CASSKALRSGNTIYF. The CDR3 DNA reads as TGTGCCAGCAGCAAAGCGCTGCGCTCTGGAAACACCATATATTTT.

The genes are TRBV4-1 and TRBJ2-2, with TRBD1 matching over 9 bases. This CDR3 region has 16 residues. The trim removed 4 bases at V and 4 bases at J, leaving 7 bases unmatched. Germline V CDR1 and CDR2: MGHRA, YSYEKL. CDR3 in amino acids: CASSPGDRVSTGELFF. The CDR3 DNA reads as TGCGCCAGCAGCCCGGGGGACAGGGTCTCCACCGGGGAGCTGTTTTTT.

In the case of this clone: This sample includes further DNA sequences coding for the same CDR3. The rearrangement links TRBV13 to TRBJ2-7, with TRBD1 matching 10 bases. Germline lookup yields CDR1 PRHDT and CDR2 FYEKMQ (reference sequence). V was clipped by 5 bases and J by 4 bases; unmatched bases: 5. The CDR3 has 14 residues. The DNA of the CDR3 is TGTGCCAGCAGCCCGGGACAGGGGTCATACGAGCAGTACTTC. Its translation is CASSPGQGSYEQYF. The full variable domain, with the rest looked up from reference TRBV13 and TRBJ2-7, is AAGVIQSPRHLIKEKRETATLKCYPIPRHDTVYWYQQGPGQDPQFLISFYEKMQSDKGSIPDRFSAQQFSDYHSELNMSSLELGDSALYFCASSPGQGSYEQYFGPGTRLTVT.

The count of this clone is one. V and J are TRBV15 and TRBJ1-1; TRBD1 is a possible D gene (6 bases). This CDR3 has 15 amino acids. Germline assignment: CDR1 LNHNV and CDR2 YYDKDF (reference sequence). Trimming pared 4 bases from V and 1 base from J, leaving 13 bases between. The CDR3 protein is CATSKFNRENTEAFF. The CDR3 coding sequence is TGTGCCACCAGCAAATTTAACAGGGAGAACACTGAAGCTTTCTTT.

The rearrangement uses TRBV29-1 and TRBJ2-5; 8 bases map to TRBD1. The germline V gene encodes CDR1 SQVTM and CDR2 ANQGSEA. This CDR3 is built from 15 residues. With V trimmed by 6 bases and J by 4 bases, 13 bases remained unmatched. For the CDR3, the DNA is TGCAGCGTGACTGACAGACAGGGGAGGCGAGAGACCCAGTACTTC. It is translated as CSVTDRQGRRETQYF.

The V and J genes are TRBV4-1 and TRBJ2-5, with TRBD2 identical over 7 bases. CDR1 and CDR2 from the germline V gene are MGHRA and YSYEKL. V trimming: 4 bases; J trimming: 2 bases; junction bases outside the gene matches: 7. The CDR3 has 15 amino acids. CDR3 DNA sequence: TGCGCCAGCAGCCGGCTTAGCGGGCAGCAAGAGACCCAGTACTTC. This sequence encodes CASSRLSGQQETQYF.

This clone was observed once. The chain is built from TRBV5-8 and TRBJ2-3; TRBD1 agrees at 8 bases. Germline V gives CDR1 SGHTS, CDR2 YDEGEE. This CDR3 is built from 15 residues. After removal of 0 bases from V and 6 bases from J, the junction contained 6 bases not matched to a gene. CDR3 bases: TGTGCCAGCAGCTTGGGACAGGGGATCAGGGATACGCAGTATTTT. Encoded protein: CASSLGQGIRDTQYF.

V is TRBV24-1 and J is TRBJ1-1; 10 nucleotides align to TRBD1. Per the germline V gene, CDR1 is KGHDR and CDR2 is SFDVKD. V dropped 4 bases and J dropped 11; count of bases not matched to a gene: 6. The CDR3 loop spans 13 amino acids. The chain's CDR3 is CATSESTGGLAFF. CDR3 sequence (DNA): TGTGCCACCAGTGAGTCGACAGGGGGCTTGGCTTTCTTT.

This chain joins TRBV3-1 (or the pseudogene TRBV3-2) and TRBJ2-3, with D unresolved. V was trimmed by 7 bases and J by 2 bases, leaving 13 bases between them. Per the germline V gene, CDR1 is LGHDT and CDR2 is YNNKEL (reference sequence). This CDR3 contains 14 residues. CDR3 amino acids: CASTIYPYTDTQYF. The CDR3, as DNA: TGTGCCAGCACCATCTACCCTTACACAGATACGCAGTATTTT.

As for this clone: An end of the junction does not agree with germline; a read error may underlie this. J is TRBJ1-2 and V is TRBV5-1; 9 bases align to TRBD1. CDR1 is SGHRS, CDR2 YFSETQ, per germline. The CDR3 extends over 15 amino acids. This CDR3 reads CASSLTGGTNYGYTF. The CDR3 nucleotides are TGTGCCAGCAGCCTGACAGGGGGTACTAACTATGGCTACACCTTC.

The chain employs TRBV27 and TRBJ2-1; 13 positions agree with TRBD2. CDR3 length: 16 residues. With V trimmed by 7 bases and J by 9 bases, 12 bases remained unmatched. CDR1 and CDR2 (germline): MNHEY, SMNVEV (reference sequence). Here the CDR3 DNA reads TGTGCCAGCACCCAACCCGGACTAGCGGGAGCCCCTGAGCAGTTCTTC. It yields the protein CASTQPGLAGAPEQFF.

CDR3 sequence (DNA): TGCGCCAGCAGCTTGGTCGGGTCAGGGCATGAAAAACTGTTTTTT. Its translation is CASSLVGSGHEKLFF. This chain joins TRBV5-1 and TRBJ1-4, with D tentatively TRBD1 (5 bases). This CDR3 has 15 amino acids. Trimming pared 0 bases from V and 6 bases from J, leaving 12 bases between. Germline assignment: CDR1 SGHRS and CDR2 YFSETQ.

CDR3 coding DNA: TGTGCCAGTGTGTGGGAGGGAACTGAAGCTTTCTTT. Residues: CASVWEGTEAFF. The chain uses TRBV19 and TRBJ1-1; D unresolved. V shed 8 bases and J shed 5 bases, with 12 bases lying between them. Germline V gene data show CDR1 as LNHDA and CDR2 as SQIVND (reference sequence). This CDR3 contains 12 residues. Variable domain in full (rest from reference TRBV19 and TRBJ1-1): DGGITQSPKYLFRKEGQNVTLSCEQNLNHDAMYWYRQDPGQGLRLIYYSQIVNDFQKGDIAEGYSVSREKKESFPLTVTSAQKNPTAFYLCASVWEGTEAFFGQGTRLTVV.